This TCR beta chain was captured by sequencing in a study of OX40 agonist ivuxolimab in advanced cancers. The study, taken as a whole, reports: Nonresponders included some who also had low normalized T-cell clonal expansion.

As concerns this clone: Its antigen is not identified.

The table came from immunoSEQ multiplex PCR; TCRdb's copy has only in-frame clones and leaves some out. The data show 10,000 to 13,000 clones, with roughly 80% seen just once and roughly a fifth held by the top ten. The origin of this receptor is an adult with an advanced solid tumor such as melanoma, head and neck, liver or kidney cancer. Sequencing used CD4+ or CD8+ T cells sorted from blood, obtained in a trial of the OX40 agonist ivuxolimab.

The CDR3, as DNA: TGTGCTAGTGGTTTTGGGGGGGCTCCCTACGAGCAGTACTTC. Amino acid sequence: CASGFGGAPYEQYF. The chain uses TRBV12-5 and TRBJ2-7, with D possibly TRBD2 on 7 matching bases. Germline V gene data show CDR1 as LGHNT and CDR2 as FRNRAP. V was clipped by 3 bases and J by 2 bases, with 11 bases between them. This CDR3 has 14 residues.